Below are 18 T cell receptor beta chains sequenced from a single sample in a study of blood T cell repertoires in COVID-19. Measured with immunoSEQ multiplex PCR; TCRdb has only the in-frame clones, and not every one. Of fewer than 180,000 clones listed, 75% to 90% are singletons. Input material: peripheral blood. All receptors come from an older woman with active or convalescent COVID-19.

The V call is TRBV29-1, the J call TRBJ1-2; 10 nucleotides agree with TRBD1. The CDR3 totals 13 residues. With 4 bases clipped from V and 3 bases from J, the junction kept 2 bases outside the gene matches. CDR1 SQVTM and CDR2 ANQGSEA come from the germline V gene. The CDR3 loop is CSVVGTGDYGYTF. The CDR3, as DNA: TGCAGCGTTGTTGGGACAGGGGACTATGGCTACACCTTC.

The chain uses TRBV12-3 or TRBV12-4 and TRBJ1-6, with D perhaps TRBD1 (6 bases). Trimming took off 5 bases at V and 8 bases at J, with 7 bases between the two ends. The CDR3 spans 12 residues. The CDR3 sequence is CASSNRDSPLHF. CDR3 bases: TGTGCCAGCAGTAACAGGGATTCACCCCTCCACTTT.

The V gene is TRBV30, the J gene TRBJ1-1, with a tentative D call TRBD1 (5 bases). Trimming took 3 bases from V and 7 from J, leaving 12 bases between them. Germline V gene lookup returns CDR1 GTSNPN and CDR2 SVGIG (reference sequence). The CDR3 loop spans 12 amino acids. Written as DNA, the CDR3 is TGTGCCTGGAGCGCGGGACTCCGTGAAGCTTTCTTT. Protein: CAWSAGLREAFF.

The V and J genes are TRBV4-1 and TRBJ2-2; 7 bases agree with TRBD2. After removal of 0 bases from V and 6 bases from J, the junction contained 7 bases not matched to a gene. The CDR3 sequence is 16 residues long. CDR1 MGHRA and CDR2 YSYEKL come from the germline V gene. CDR3 residues: CASSQDRGDQAGELFF. The CDR3 DNA reads as TGCGCCAGCAGCCAAGATCGGGGGGACCAGGCCGGGGAGCTGTTTTTT.

V usage is TRBV11-2 and J usage is TRBJ2-1, with D possibly matching TRBD2 (6 bases). Trimming shortened V by 5 bases and J by 0 bases, and 11 bases separated the two germline ends. This CDR3 region has 15 residues. Germline V gives CDR1 SGHAT, CDR2 FQNNGV. CDR3 DNA sequence: TGTGCCAGCAGCGGCGGGGCCAGCTCCTACAATGAGCAGTTCTTC. Amino acid sequence: CASSGGASSYNEQFF. The variable domain in full, with the rest retrieved from reference TRBV11-2 and TRBJ2-1, is EAGVAQSPRYKIIEKRQSVAFWCNPISGHATLYWYQQILGQGPKLLIQFQNNGVVDDSQLPKDRFSAERLKGVDSTLKIQPAKLEDSAVYLCASSGGASSYNEQFFGPGTRLTVL.

The chain combines TRBV11-2 with TRBJ1-1; 9 bases are shared with TRBD1. Unmatched junction bases numbered 3, after V lost 4 bases and J lost 0 bases. The CDR3 totals 15 residues. Germline-derived CDR1 and CDR2 are SGHAT and FQNNGV. CDR3 nucleotides: TGTGCCAGCAGCTCGGGGACAGGGCTGAACACTGAAGCTTTCTTT. Translating gives CASSSGTGLNTEAFF.

J is TRBJ1-6 and V is TRBV21-1; the DNA was not compared with TRBD1, the D call given in the table. TRBV21-1 is an annotated pseudogene. This CDR3 comprises 17 residues. CDR3 coding DNA: TGTGCCAGCAGCAGCCCGGCCGGGGGGACAGGTAATTCACCCCTCCACTTT. Its translation: CASSSPAGGTGNSPLHF.

Concerning this clone itself: This sample also contains other DNA sequences that code for the same CDR3. The chain has TRBV18 and TRBJ1-4; 8 bases are a match to TRBD1. The V gene's germline CDR1 is KGHSH and CDR2 LQKENI. The CDR3 loop spans 15 amino acids. With V trimmed by 0 bases and J by 4 bases, 1 base remained unmatched. The CDR3 region is CASSPPGQVNEKLFF. CDR3 nucleotide sequence: TGTGCCAGCTCACCACCGGGACAGGTTAATGAAAAACTGTTTTTT.

The chain joins TRBV2 to TRBJ1-5, with D hard to call. The CDR3 has 15 amino acids. The germline gives CDR1 SNHLY, CDR2 FYNNEI. V shed 11 bases and J shed 0 bases, with 17 bases lying between them. The CDR3 reads CAGGRVGYSNQPQHF. CDR3 nucleotide sequence: TGTGCCGGTGGGAGGGTTGGCTATAGCAATCAGCCCCAGCATTTT.

This chain links TRBV6-2 or TRBV6-3 with TRBJ2-3, with 10 bases aligning to TRBD2. Germline-derived CDR1 and CDR2 are MNHEY and SVGEGT. V dropped 4 bases and J dropped 8; count of bases not matched to a gene: 6. The CDR3 spans 14 residues. The CDR3 here is CASSFRASGGTQYF. The DNA for the CDR3 is TGTGCCAGCAGTTTCAGAGCTAGCGGGGGTACGCAGTATTTT.

The CDR3 loop reads CASSPSWGSGGNEQFF. DNA of the CDR3: TGTGCCAGCTCACCAAGTTGGGGTAGCGGGGGCAATGAGCAGTTCTTC. The chain employs TRBV18 and TRBJ2-1; TRBD2 aligns across 9 bases. The CDR3 spans 16 residues. Germline loops: CDR1 KGHSH, CDR2 LQKENI. Trimming at V came to 2 bases and at J to 6 bases, leaving 8 bases not matched to a gene.

V gene TRBV6-5 combines with J gene TRBJ1-1; 7 bases fit TRBD1. The CDR3 has 15 residues. Germline V CDR1 and CDR2: MNHEY, SVGAGI. V was clipped by 1 base and J by 1 base; unmatched bases: 3. The DNA of the CDR3 is TGTGCCAGCAGTTACTTCGACAGGGCGAACACTGAAGCTTTCTTT. Encoded protein: CASSYFDRANTEAFF.

For the CDR3, the DNA is TGCGCCAGCAGCCAATCGACAGGGCCATACAATGAGCAGTTCTTC. Protein: CASSQSTGPYNEQFF. This sequence joins TRBV4-3 and TRBJ2-1; 7 positions match TRBD1. The CDR3 contains 15 residues. V was pared by 2 bases and J by 4 bases, with 5 bases of the junction left unmatched. CDR1 is LGHNA, CDR2 YSLEER, per germline.

J is TRBJ2-5 and V is TRBV4-3; a possible D gene is TRBD1 (7 bases). This CDR3 spans 15 amino acids. In germline, CDR1 is LGHNA, CDR2 YSLEER. The V gene lost 0 bases and the J gene lost 5 bases, with 13 bases spanning the gap. The CDR3 sequence: CASSQDGGGAETQYF. In DNA, the CDR3 is TGCGCCAGCAGCCAAGATGGAGGGGGCGCTGAGACCCAGTACTTC.

This chain connects TRBV27 to TRBJ1-6, with D possibly matching TRBD1 (6 bases). Germline loops: CDR1 MNHEY, CDR2 SMNVEV (reference sequence). The CDR3 has 16 residues. V lost 0 bases, J lost 7 bases, and 13 bases lay in between. This chain's CDR3 is CASSLSLTGENSPLHF. CDR3 sequence (DNA): TGTGCCAGCAGTTTATCGCTGACAGGAGAAAATTCACCCCTCCACTTT.

V gene TRBV4-3 combines with J gene TRBJ1-1, with D maybe TRBD1 (5 bases). The CDR3 has 18 amino acids. Germline-derived CDR1 and CDR2 are LGHNA and YSLEER. V was shortened by 1 base and J by 4 bases, with 22 bases between the two germline ends. Here the CDR3 reads CASSQVFQGGLAGTEAFF. CDR3 nucleotides: TGCGCCAGCAGCCAAGTTTTCCAGGGTGGTTTAGCGGGCACTGAAGCTTTCTTT.

The chain uses TRBV4-3 and TRBJ1-6; D is unclear. V lost 0 bases and J lost 5, with 11 bases in between. The germline CDR1 and CDR2 sequences are LGHNA and YSLEER. The CDR3 loop spans 16 amino acids. The CDR3 region is CASSQDIQANNSPLHF. CDR3 sequence (DNA): TGCGCCAGCAGCCAAGACATCCAGGCGAATAATTCACCCCTCCACTTT.

Written as DNA, the CDR3 is TGTGCCAGCAGTGTGGAGGCGGGAGACTATGGCTACACCTTC. Protein product: CASSVEAGDYGYTF. V is TRBV2 and J is TRBJ1-2; D is unresolved. The CDR3 is 14 amino acids. V was pared by 4 bases and J by 3 bases, with 12 bases between. Germline lookup yields CDR1 SNHLY and CDR2 FYNNEI.